This TCR beta chain comes out of a study of blood T cell repertoires in COVID-19. V lost 3 bases and J lost 2, with 4 bases in between. The germline gives CDR1 KGHSH, CDR2 LQKENI. The CDR3 loop spans 12 amino acids. The study recruited people aged about 18 to 95 years across about two dozen US areas. Regarding this clone: The sample holds other DNA sequences that translate to the same CDR3.

Assay: immunoSEQ multiplex PCR; the TCRdb copy retains only in-frame clones and omits some. The data contain about 200,000 clones, around 81% of them seen just once; the ten biggest clones take up 7.4%. This TCR came from a woman aged 40 to 50 with acute COVID-19. The material sequenced was PBMCs or T cells enriched from blood (not recorded which). V gene TRBV18 combines with J gene TRBJ2-5, with no clear D. DNA for the CDR3: TGTGCCAGCTCACCGAGACAAGAGACCCAGTACTTC. It specifies CASSPRQETQYF.